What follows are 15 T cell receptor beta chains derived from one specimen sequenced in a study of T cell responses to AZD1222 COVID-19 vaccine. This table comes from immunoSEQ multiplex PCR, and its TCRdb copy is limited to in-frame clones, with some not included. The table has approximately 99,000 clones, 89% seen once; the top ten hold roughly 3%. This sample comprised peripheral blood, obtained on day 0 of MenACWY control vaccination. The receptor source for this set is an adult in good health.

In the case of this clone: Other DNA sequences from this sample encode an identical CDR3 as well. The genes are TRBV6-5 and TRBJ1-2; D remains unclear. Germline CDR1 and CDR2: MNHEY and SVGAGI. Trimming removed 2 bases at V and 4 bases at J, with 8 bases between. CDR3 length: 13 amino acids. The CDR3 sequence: CASSYPGAYGYTF. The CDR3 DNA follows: TGTGCCAGCAGTTACCCGGGCGCCTATGGCTACACCTTC.

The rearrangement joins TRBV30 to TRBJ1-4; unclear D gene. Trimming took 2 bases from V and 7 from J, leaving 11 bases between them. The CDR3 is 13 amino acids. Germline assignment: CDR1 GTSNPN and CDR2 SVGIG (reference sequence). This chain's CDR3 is CAWSSGMGEKLFF. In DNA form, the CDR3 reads TGTGCCTGGAGTTCGGGAATGGGTGAAAAACTGTTTTTT.

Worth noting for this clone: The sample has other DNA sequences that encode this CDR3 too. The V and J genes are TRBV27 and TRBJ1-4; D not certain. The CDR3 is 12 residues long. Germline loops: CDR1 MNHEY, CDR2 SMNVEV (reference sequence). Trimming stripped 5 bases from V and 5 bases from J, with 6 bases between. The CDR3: CASSHPNEKLFF. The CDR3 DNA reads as TGTGCCAGCAGTCACCCGAATGAAAAACTGTTTTTT.

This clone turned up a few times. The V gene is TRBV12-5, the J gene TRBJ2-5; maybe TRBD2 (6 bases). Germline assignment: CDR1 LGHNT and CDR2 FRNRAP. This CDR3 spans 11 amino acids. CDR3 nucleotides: TGTCCGGGCAGGGAGGAGGAGACCCAGTACTTC. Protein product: CPGREEETQYF.

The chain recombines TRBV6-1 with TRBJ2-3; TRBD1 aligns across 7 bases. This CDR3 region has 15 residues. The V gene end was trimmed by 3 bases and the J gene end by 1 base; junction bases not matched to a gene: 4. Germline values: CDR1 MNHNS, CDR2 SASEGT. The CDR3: CASSERQGGTDTQYF. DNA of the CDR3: TGTGCCAGCAGTGAGCGACAGGGAGGCACAGATACGCAGTATTTT.

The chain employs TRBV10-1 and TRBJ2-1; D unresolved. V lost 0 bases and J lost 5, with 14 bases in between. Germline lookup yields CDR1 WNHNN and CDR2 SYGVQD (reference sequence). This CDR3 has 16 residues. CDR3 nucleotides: TGCGCCAGCAGTGAGTCCTCGCACCCTCGGGACAATGAGCAGTTCTTC. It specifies CASSESSHPRDNEQFF.

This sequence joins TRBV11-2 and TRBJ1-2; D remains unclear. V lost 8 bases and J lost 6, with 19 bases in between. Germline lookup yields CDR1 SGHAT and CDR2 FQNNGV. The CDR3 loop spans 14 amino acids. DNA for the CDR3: TGTGCCAGCTCGCGGAGAAACCTGAATGATGGCTACACCTTC. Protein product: CASSRRNLNDGYTF.

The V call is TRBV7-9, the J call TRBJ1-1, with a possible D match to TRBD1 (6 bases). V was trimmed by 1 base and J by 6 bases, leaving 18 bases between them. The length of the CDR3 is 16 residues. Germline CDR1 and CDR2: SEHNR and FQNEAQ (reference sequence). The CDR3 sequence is CASSLDRAPFFAEAFF. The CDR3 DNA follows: TGTGCCAGCAGCTTAGACAGGGCGCCATTTTTCGCTGAAGCTTTCTTT.

CDR3: CASSLGQESGNTIYF. The CDR3 region has the DNA TGCGCCAGCAGCTTGGGACAGGAGTCTGGAAACACCATATATTTT. V gene TRBV5-1 combines with J gene TRBJ1-3; D may be TRBD1 (6 bases). V lost 0 bases to trimming and J lost 1 base, with 8 bases between them. Germline values: CDR1 SGHRS, CDR2 YFSETQ. The CDR3 is 15 amino acids.

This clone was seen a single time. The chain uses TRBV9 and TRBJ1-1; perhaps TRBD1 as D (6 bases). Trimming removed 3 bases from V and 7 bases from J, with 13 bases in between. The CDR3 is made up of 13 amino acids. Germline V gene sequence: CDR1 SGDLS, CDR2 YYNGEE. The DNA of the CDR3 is TGTGCCAGCAGCGACGGCTTGGACAGTGAAGCTTTCTTT. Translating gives CASSDGLDSEAFF.

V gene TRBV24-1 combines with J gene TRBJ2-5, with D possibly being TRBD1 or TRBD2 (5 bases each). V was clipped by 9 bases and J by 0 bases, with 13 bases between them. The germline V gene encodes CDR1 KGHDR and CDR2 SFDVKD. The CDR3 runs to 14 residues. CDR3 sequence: CATESSGHQETQYF. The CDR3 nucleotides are TGTGCCACCGAATCCTCGGGACACCAAGAGACCCAGTACTTC.

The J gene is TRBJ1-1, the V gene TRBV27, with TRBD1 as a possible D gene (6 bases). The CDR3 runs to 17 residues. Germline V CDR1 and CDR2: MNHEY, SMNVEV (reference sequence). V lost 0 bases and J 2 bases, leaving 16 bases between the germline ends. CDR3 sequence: CASSLSFLRGGNTEAFF. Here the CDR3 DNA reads TGTGCCAGCAGTTTATCCTTTTTGAGGGGGGGAAACACTGAAGCTTTCTTT.

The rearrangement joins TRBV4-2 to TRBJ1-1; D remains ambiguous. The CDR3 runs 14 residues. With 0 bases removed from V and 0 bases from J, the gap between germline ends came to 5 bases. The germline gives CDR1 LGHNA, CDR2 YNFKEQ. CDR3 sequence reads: CASSQDSLNTEAFF. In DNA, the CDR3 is TGTGCCAGCAGCCAAGACAGCTTGAACACTGAAGCTTTCTTT.

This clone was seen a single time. The CDR3 spells CASSQIQGVGELFF. In nucleotides, the CDR3 is TGTGCCAGCAGCCAAATACAGGGAGTCGGGGAGCTGTTTTTT. This rearrangement joins TRBV14 to TRBJ2-2, with D maybe TRBD1 (6 bases). V lost 2 bases to trimming and J lost 7 bases, with 11 bases between them. Germline V gives CDR1 SGHDN, CDR2 FVKESK. There are 14 residues in the CDR3.

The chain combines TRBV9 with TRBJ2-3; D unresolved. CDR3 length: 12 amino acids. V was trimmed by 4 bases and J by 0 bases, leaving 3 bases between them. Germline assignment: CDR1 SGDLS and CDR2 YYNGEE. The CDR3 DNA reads TGTGCCAGCAGCTTTAGCACAGATACGCAGTATTTT. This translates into CASSFSTDTQYF.